These 9 T cell receptor beta chains share one sample of origin, sequenced in a study of response to subunit inactivated influenza vaccine. TCRdb passed the RT-PCR reads through MiXCR, listing each CDR3 protein once. This table holds 500,000 to 600,000 distinct CDR3 sequences, 7.6% found once. The input for sequencing was PBMCs from blood, taken around 25 months after vaccination. The receptors come from a man aged 50-75 years who received an inactivated influenza vaccine.

This clonotype came up a few times. V is TRBV3-1 and J is TRBJ2-7, with 8 bases fitting TRBD1. CDR3 size: 16 residues. After removal of 5 bases from V and 7 bases from J, the junction contained 16 bases not matched to a gene. CDR1 is LGHDT, CDR2 YNNKEL, per germline (reference sequence). CDR3 region: CASSSHSGQAPGEQYF. Written as DNA, the CDR3 is TGTGCCAGCAGCTCTCACTCGGGACAGGCTCCCGGGGAGCAGTACTTC.

This rearrangement joins TRBV5-1 to TRBJ2-7, with 10 positions matching TRBD1. Germline loops: CDR1 SGHRS, CDR2 YFSETQ. This CDR3 contains 16 residues. The V and J ends lost 4 bases and 6 bases, in that order; junction bases with no gene match: 13. CDR3 DNA: TGCGCCAGCAGCCAGTACTCCCGGGACAGGGGCGGCGAGCAGTACTTC. This translates into CASSQYSRDRGGEQYF.

There are many counts of this clonotype. CDR3 loop: CASSQVVRQNTEAFF. CDR3 sequence (DNA): TGTGCCAGCAGCCAAGTGGTTCGACAGAACACTGAAGCTTTCTTT. The V and J genes are TRBV4-2 and TRBJ1-1; D call uncertain. The length of the CDR3 is 15 residues. The germline gives CDR1 LGHNA, CDR2 YNFKEQ. Trimming pared 1 base from V and 1 base from J, leaving 10 bases between.

This clonotype was recorded many times. The rearrangement links TRBV20-1 to TRBJ2-7; 10 bases map to TRBD1. The CDR3 extends over 13 amino acids. Germline assignment: CDR1 DFQATT and CDR2 SNEGSKA (reference sequence). Losses at the gene ends were 5 bases for V and 6 bases for J; bases not matched to a gene: 7. DNA of the CDR3: TGCAGTGCTCCGGGACAGGGGTTTTCCGAGCAGTACTTC. It is translated as CSAPGQGFSEQYF.

There are many counts of this clonotype. The genes are TRBV12-3 or TRBV12-4 and TRBJ2-1; 10 bases line up with TRBD2. V lost 4 bases to trimming and J lost 7 bases; unmatched junction nucleotides: 13. This CDR3 is built from 17 residues. CDR3 DNA sequence: TGTGCCAGCAGTTCAGGACGAACTAGCGGGATTCGTAATGAGCAGTTCTTC. Amino acids: CASSSGRTSGIRNEQFF.

The chain is built from TRBV4-2 and TRBJ1-2; D is possibly TRBD1 (5 bases). Germline CDR1 is LGHNA and CDR2 is YNFKEQ. The CDR3 has 14 residues. Trimming pared 0 bases from V and 8 bases from J, leaving 13 bases between. The CDR3 sequence is CASSQDAGPGGYTF. The CDR3 DNA follows: TGTGCCAGCAGCCAAGATGCAGGGCCGGGCGGCTACACCTTC.

V is TRBV5-6 and J is TRBJ1-2; D is ambiguous. Germline lookup yields CDR1 SGHDT and CDR2 YYEEEE. This CDR3 comprises 14 residues. V was shortened by 0 bases and J by 2 bases, with 8 bases between the two germline ends. The DNA of the CDR3 is TGTGCCAGCAGCTTGGCCAACAGAAACTATGGCTACACCTTC. Encoded protein: CASSLANRNYGYTF.

The chain links TRBV4-2 to TRBJ2-1; D remains ambiguous. Trimming stripped 0 bases from V and 10 bases from J, with 10 bases between. Looked up from germline, CDR1 is LGHNA and CDR2 is YNFKEQ. CDR3 length: 13 residues. In DNA, the CDR3 is TGTGCCAGCAGCCAAGATCATAGAGACGAGCAGTTCTTC. Translation: CASSQDHRDEQFF.

The rearrangement uses TRBV27 and TRBJ2-1; 10 bases match TRBD2. Unmatched junction bases numbered 6, after V lost 3 bases and J lost 13 bases. CDR3 length equals 13 residues. The germline V gene has CDR1 MNHEY and CDR2 SMNVEV (reference sequence). For the CDR3, the DNA is TGTGCCAGCAGTTTTGAGCGGGGGGGCACTCAGTTCTTC. Protein sequence: CASSFERGGTQFF.